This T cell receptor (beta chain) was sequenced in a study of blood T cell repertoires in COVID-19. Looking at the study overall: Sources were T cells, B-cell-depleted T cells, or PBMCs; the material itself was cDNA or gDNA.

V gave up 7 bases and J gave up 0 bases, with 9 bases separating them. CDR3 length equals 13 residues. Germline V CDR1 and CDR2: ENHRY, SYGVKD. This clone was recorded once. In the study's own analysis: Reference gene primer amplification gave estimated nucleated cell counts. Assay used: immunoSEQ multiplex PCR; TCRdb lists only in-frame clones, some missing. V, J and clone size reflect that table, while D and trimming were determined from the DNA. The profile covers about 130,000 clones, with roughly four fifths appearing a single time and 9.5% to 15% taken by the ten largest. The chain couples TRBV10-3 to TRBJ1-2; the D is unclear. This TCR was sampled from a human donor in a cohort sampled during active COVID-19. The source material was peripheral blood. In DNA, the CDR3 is TGTGCCATCACCTCCGGGGCTAACTATGGCTACACCTTC. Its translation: CAITSGANYGYTF.